This TCR beta chain was observed in a study of cytomegalovirus exposure and HLA in healthy donors. This clone appeared a few times. PCR primers comprised 60 Vbeta and 13 Jbeta primers. TCRdb's copy holds only in-frame clones and misses some; the assay was immunoSEQ multiplex PCR. The sample consists of about 170,000 clones, approximately 80% of them appearing once. This CDR3 is 14 amino acids long. The ends were cut back, 2 bases at V and 3 bases at J, with 11 bases in the middle. CDR1 and CDR2 (germline): SGHRS, YFSETQ. The TCR comes from a woman in her late teens or twenties in good health and CMV-seronegative. Sequenced material: PBMCs. The chain carries TRBV5-1 and TRBJ1-1, with no clear D. The DNA for the CDR3 is TGCGCCAGCAGCTTCGAGGGTTTGGACACTGAAGCTTTCTTT. Amino acids: CASSFEGLDTEAFF.